This entry concerns a single T cell receptor (beta chain). Data came from immunoSEQ multiplex PCR; TCRdb stores just in-frame clones and leaves some out. The table lists about 660,000 clones, 80% to 90% of them singletons, with over 0.008% in the top ten. This entry comes from a study of shared T cell receptors in the human thymus. The same specimen was also included in a second study, on human thymus T cells. Per that study: Unrelated individuals reportedly shared highly overlapping thymic TCR repertoires.

This TCR was recovered from a boy under two years old with a congenital heart defect. The sample was thymocytes.

The CDR3 DNA is TGTGCCAGCAGTGGACAGGGGACTGGCAATCAGCCCCAGCATTTT. Its protein product is CASSGQGTGNQPQHF. The rearrangement links TRBV6-1 to TRBJ1-5, with 8 bases fitting TRBD1. Germline CDR1 MNHNS, CDR2 SASEGT. This CDR3 contains 15 residues. The V segment lost 4 bases and the J segment 2 bases; nucleotides outside the gene matches: 4.